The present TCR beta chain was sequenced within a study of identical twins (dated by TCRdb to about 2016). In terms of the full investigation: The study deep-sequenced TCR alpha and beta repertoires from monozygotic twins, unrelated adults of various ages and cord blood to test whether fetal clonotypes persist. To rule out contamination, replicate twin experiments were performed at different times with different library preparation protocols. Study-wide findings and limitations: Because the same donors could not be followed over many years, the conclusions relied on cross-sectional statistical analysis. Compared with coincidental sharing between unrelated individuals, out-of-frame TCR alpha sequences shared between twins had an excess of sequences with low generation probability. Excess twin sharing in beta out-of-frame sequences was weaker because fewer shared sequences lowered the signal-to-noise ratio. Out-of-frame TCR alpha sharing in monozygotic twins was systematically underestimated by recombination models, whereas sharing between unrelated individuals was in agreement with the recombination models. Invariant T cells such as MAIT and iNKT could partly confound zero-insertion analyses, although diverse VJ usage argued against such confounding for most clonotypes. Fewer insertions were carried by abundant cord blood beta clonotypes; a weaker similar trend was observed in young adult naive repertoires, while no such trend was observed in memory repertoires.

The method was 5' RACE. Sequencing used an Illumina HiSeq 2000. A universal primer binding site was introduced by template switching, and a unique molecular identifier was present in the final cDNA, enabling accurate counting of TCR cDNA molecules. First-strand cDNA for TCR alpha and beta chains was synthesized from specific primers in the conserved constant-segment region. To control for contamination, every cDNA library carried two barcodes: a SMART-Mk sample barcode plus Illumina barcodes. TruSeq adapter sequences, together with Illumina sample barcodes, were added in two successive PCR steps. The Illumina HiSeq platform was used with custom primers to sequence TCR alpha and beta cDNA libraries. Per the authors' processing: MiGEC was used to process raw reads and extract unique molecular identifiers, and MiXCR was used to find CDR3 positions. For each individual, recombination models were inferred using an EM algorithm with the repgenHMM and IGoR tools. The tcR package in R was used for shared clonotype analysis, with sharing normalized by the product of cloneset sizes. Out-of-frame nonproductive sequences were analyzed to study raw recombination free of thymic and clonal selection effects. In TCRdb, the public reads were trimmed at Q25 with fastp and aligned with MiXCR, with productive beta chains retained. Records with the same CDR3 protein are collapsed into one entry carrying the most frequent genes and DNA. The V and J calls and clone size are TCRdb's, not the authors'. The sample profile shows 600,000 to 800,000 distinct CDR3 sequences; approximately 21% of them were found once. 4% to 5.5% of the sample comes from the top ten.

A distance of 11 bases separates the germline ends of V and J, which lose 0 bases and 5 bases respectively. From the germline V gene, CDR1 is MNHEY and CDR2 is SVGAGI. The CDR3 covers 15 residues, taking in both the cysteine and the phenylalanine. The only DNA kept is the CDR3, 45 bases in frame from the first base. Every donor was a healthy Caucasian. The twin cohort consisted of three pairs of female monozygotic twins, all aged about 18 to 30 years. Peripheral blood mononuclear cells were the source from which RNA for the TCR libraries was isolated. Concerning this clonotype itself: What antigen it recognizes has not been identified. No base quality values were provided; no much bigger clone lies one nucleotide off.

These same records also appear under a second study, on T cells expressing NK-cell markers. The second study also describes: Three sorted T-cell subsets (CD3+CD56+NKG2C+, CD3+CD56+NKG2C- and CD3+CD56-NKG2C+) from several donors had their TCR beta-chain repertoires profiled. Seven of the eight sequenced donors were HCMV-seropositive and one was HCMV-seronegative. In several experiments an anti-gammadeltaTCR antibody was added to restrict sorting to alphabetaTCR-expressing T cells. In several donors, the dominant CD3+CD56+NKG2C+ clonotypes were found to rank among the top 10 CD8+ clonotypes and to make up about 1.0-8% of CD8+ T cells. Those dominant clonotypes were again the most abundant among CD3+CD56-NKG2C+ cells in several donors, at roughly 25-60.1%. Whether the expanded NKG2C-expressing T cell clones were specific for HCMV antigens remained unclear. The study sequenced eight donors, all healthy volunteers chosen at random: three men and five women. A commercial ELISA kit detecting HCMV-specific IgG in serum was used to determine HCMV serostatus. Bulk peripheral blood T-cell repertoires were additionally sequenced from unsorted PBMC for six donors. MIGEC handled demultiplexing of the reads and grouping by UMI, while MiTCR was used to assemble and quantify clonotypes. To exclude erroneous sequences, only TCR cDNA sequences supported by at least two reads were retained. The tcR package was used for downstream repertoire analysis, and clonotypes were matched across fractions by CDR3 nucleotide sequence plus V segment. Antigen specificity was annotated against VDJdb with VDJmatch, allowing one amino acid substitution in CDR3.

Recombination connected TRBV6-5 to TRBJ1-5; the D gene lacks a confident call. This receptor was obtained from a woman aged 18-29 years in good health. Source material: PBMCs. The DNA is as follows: TGTGCCAGCAGTTACTCGATTAATAGTTATCAGCCCCAGCATTTT. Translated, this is CASSYSINSYQPQHF.